The clone carrying this TCR beta chain was seen many times. Its matching antigen is unknown. The data derive from a study of T cells after yellow fever vaccination. Findings and caveats of the study: Clones that expanded after primary vaccination mostly reappeared after the booster (roughly 97% CD4, 88% CD8). On re-exposure, the response was weaker but peaked faster, at day 5 versus 15. Relatively few clonotypes were ones that appeared in both CD4 and CD8 compartments.

Germline CDR1 and CDR2: LNHDA and SQIVND (reference sequence). Trimming at V came to 7 bases and at J to 3 bases, leaving 15 bases not matched to a gene. The CDR3 consists of 16 residues. Template switching by 5'RACE produced TCR cDNA, adding a universal primer site and UMIs. TCRdb reprocessed the 5' RACE reads via MiXCR and lists one record per CDR3 protein. The sample shows around 100,000 distinct CDR3 sequences, roughly 6% of them seen only once. The material sequenced was CD8+ T cells sorted from PBMCs, taken 10 days after the yellow fever booster vaccination. The chain has TRBV19 and TRBJ2-7; 7 nucleotides agree with TRBD1. The TCR comes from a man aged 18 to 30 who received the YFV17D yellow fever vaccine. CDR3 bases: TGTGCCAGTACCAGGACAGGTGAAGGTAGTTACTACGAGCAGTACTTC. It encodes CASTRTGEGSYYEQYF.